Listed below are T cell receptor beta chains from one sample, sequenced in a study of T cell repertoires in cytomegalovirus infection. TCRdb called the reads again in MiXCR, with one record for every CDR3 protein. The table records some 590,000 distinct CDR3 sequences, around two fifths of them present only once. The antigens these receptors bind are not known. The specimen was cultured PBMCs, collected from culture after CMV antigen stimulation. The receptor set was obtained from a human donor in good health (CMV status not recorded). Some clones in this sample may be carry-over from other donors' samples. CDR3s include the opening cysteine and the closing phenylalanine or tryptophan. D genes are given only for firm matches. Some rows mark clone size as missing; the rest say once, few, many or name a class of expanded clone.

clone size	D gene	J gene	V gene	CDR3 protein	CDR3 DNA
many	NA	TRBJ2-5	TRBV7-2	CASTLGGGPRGQETQYF	TGTGCCAGCACTCTGGGGGGGGGGCCAAGGGGGCAAGAGACCCAGTACTTC
NA	TRBD1	TRBJ2-5	TRBV6-6	CASSYGVDRGETQYF	TGTGCCAGCAGTTACGGGGTAGACAGGGGAGAGACCCAGTACTTC
NA	NA	TRBJ1-3	TRBV7-9	CASSLPGAGNTIYF	TGTGCCAGCAGCTTGCCAGGCGCTGGAAACACCATATATTTT
few	TRBD2	TRBJ2-7	TRBV6-2/TRBV6-3	CASSSPRTSARYEQYF	TGTGCCAGCAGTTCACCCCGGACTAGCGCTCGCTACGAGCAGTACTTC
NA	NA	TRBJ1-4	TRBV6-6	CASSYGRFNEKLFF	TGTGCCAGCAGTTACGGGCGGTTTAATGAAAAACTGTTTTTT
NA	TRBD2	TRBJ2-3	TRBV12-3/TRBV12-4	CASSPGLETDTQYF	TGTGCCAGCAGTCCGGGACTAGAAACAGATACGCAGTATTTT
NA	NA	TRBJ1-6	TRBV28	CASGAGHYNSPLHF	TGTGCCAGCGGGGCGGGACACTATAATTCACCCCTCCACTTT
NA	NA	TRBJ2-3	TRBV6-6	CASSARGVSTDTQYF	TGTGCCAGCAGTGCCCGAGGGGTCAGCACAGATACGCAGTATTTT
NA	NA	TRBJ1-4	TRBV5-1	CASSLGPRGGPTNEKLFF	TGCGCCAGCAGCTTGGGCCCCCGCGGGGGGCCAACTAATGAAAAACTGTTTTTT
NA	TRBD1	TRBJ2-2	TRBV19	CASIDLDGTGDTGELFF	TGTGCCAGTATTGATCTCGACGGGACAGGGGACACCGGGGAGCTGTTTTTT
many	TRBD1	TRBJ1-5	TRBV7-2	CASSFASGTGYSNQPQHF	TGTGCCAGCAGCTTTGCCTCCGGGACAGGGTATAGCAATCAGCCCCAGCATTTT
NA	TRBD1	TRBJ2-2	TRBV12-3/TRBV12-4	CASSRRTGGQTGELFF	TGTGCCAGCAGTCGCCGGACAGGGGGCCAAACCGGGGAGCTGTTTTTT
NA	TRBD1	TRBJ2-7	TRBV7-6	CASSHRQGEQYF	TGTGCCAGCAGCCACAGACAGGGCGAGCAGTACTTC
few	NA	TRBJ1-5	TRBV4-1	CASSQDGIQAGQPQHF	TGCGCCAGCAGCCAAGATGGCATCCAAGCCGGGCAGCCCCAGCATTTT
NA	NA	TRBJ1-4	TRBV4-1	CASSQSGDEKLFF	TGCGCCAGCAGCCAATCAGGGGATGAAAAACTGTTTTTT
few	NA	TRBJ1-4	TRBV5-8	CASSLAEWTNEKLFF	TGTGCCAGCAGCTTGGCCGAATGGACTAATGAAAAACTGTTTTTT
NA	NA	TRBJ2-2	TRBV27	CASSFWAPTGGELFF	TGTGCCAGCAGTTTTTGGGCACCTACGGGCGGGGAGCTGTTTTTT
NA	TRBD1	TRBJ1-6	TRBV7-9	CASSTKGQGVNSPLHF	TGTGCCAGCAGCACGAAGGGACAGGGGGTAAATTCACCCCTCCACTTT
few	NA	TRBJ1-1	TRBV6-2/TRBV6-3	CASSIPQGPEAFF	TGTGCCAGCAGCATACCGCAGGGGCCTGAAGCTTTCTTT
NA	TRBD1	TRBJ1-4	TRBV7-6	CASSSRNRGTNEKLFF	TGTGCCAGCAGCTCCCGTAACAGGGGGACTAATGAAAAACTGTTTTTT
few	TRBD2	TRBJ2-2	TRBV7-2	CASSLALGLSNTGELFF	TGTGCCAGCAGCTTAGCGCTGGGACTATCGAACACCGGGGAGCTGTTTTTT
NA	NA	TRBJ2-7	TRBV28	CASERSGFYEQYF	TGTGCCAGCGAACGCTCGGGCTTTTACGAGCAGTACTTC